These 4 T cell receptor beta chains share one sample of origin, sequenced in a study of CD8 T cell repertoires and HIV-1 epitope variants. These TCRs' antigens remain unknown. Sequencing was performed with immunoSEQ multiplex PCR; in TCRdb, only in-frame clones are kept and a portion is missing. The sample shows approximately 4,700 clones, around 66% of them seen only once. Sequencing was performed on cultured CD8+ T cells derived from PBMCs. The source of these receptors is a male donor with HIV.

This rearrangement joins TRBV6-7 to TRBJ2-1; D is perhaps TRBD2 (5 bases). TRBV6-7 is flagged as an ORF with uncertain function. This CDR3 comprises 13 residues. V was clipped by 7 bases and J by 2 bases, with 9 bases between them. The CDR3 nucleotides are TGTGCCAGCATACAGCGGACCTACAATGAGCAGTTCTTC. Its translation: CASIQRTYNEQFF.

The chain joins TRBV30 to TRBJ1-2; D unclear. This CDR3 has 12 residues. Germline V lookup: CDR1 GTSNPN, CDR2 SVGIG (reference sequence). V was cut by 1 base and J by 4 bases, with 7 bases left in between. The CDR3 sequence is CAWSEGIYGYTF. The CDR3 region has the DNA TGTGCCTGGAGTGAAGGGATCTATGGCTACACCTTC.

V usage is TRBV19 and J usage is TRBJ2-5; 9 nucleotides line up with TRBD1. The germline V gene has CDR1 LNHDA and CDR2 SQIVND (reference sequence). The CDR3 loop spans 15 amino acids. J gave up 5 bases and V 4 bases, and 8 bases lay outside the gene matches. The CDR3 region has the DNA TGTGCCAGTAGTACCCTACAGGGGGCTGAGGAGACCCAGTACTTC. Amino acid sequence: CASSTLQGAEETQYF.

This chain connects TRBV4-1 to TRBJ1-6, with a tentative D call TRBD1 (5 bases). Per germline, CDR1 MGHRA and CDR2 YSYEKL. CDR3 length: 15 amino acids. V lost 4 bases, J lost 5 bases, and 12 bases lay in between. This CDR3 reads CASSLSWGNNSPLHF. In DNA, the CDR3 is TGCGCCAGCAGCCTTTCATGGGGCAATAATTCACCCCTCCACTTT.